This passage covers 24 T cell receptor beta chains from one sample sequenced in a study of cytomegalovirus exposure and HLA in healthy donors. Using immunoSEQ multiplex PCR, the repertoire was profiled, and TCRdb retains in-frame clones only, with some absent. The data contain 150,000 to 200,000 clones, around 86% of them seen just once; the ten biggest clones take up roughly 1.5%. Sequences were obtained from PBMCs. The receptors were sampled from a young woman in good health and CMV-seronegative.

This chain joins TRBV7-6 and TRBJ2-7, with a weak D call TRBD1 (6 bases). This CDR3 contains 14 residues. Looked up from germline, CDR1 is SGHVS and CDR2 is FNYEAQ. V lost 1 base and J lost 4, with 11 bases in between. CDR3 DNA sequence: TGTGCCAGCAGCTTAGAGGGCAGGGGTTACGAGCAGTACTTC. Translation gives CASSLEGRGYEQYF. The whole variable domain, remainder taken from reference TRBV7-6 and TRBJ2-7, is GAGVSQSPRYKVTKRGQDVALRCDPISGHVSLYWYRQALGQGPEFLTYFNYEAQQDKSGLPNDRFSAERPEGSISTLTIQRTEQRDSAMYRCASSLEGRGYEQYFGPGTRLTVT.

The J gene is TRBJ1-1, the V gene TRBV5-7; D is uncertain. TRBV5-7 is placed among ORFs of uncertain function. The V and J ends lost 4 bases and 1 base respectively, with 8 bases between them. The CDR3 contains 13 residues. The CDR3 region is CASSAQANTEAFF. The CDR3 bases are TGTGCCAGCAGCGCCCAGGCGAACACTGAAGCTTTCTTT.

The CDR3 region has the DNA TGTGCCAGCAGACCGAGCGGTAAGGGTTACAATGAGCAGTTCTTC. This gives the protein CASRPSGKGYNEQFF. V usage is TRBV7-9 and J usage is TRBJ2-1; D is perhaps TRBD2 (5 bases). CDR3 length equals 15 residues. Between the trimmed V and J ends, which lost 6 bases and 4 bases, there was a span of 16 bases. Germline V gene lookup returns CDR1 SEHNR and CDR2 FQNEAQ (reference sequence).

J is TRBJ1-4 and V is TRBV2, with D uncertain. This CDR3 region has 13 residues. Between the trimmed V and J ends, which lost 8 bases and 4 bases, there was a span of 11 bases. CDR1 and CDR2 (germline): SNHLY, FYNNEI. CDR3 DNA: TGTGCCAGCTGTTACTCTGGTAATGAAAAACTGTTTTTT. Protein product: CASCYSGNEKLFF.

The chain recombines TRBV19 with TRBJ1-2; D is undetermined. Germline V gene lookup returns CDR1 LNHDA and CDR2 SQIVND (reference sequence). The CDR3 sequence is 11 residues long. V shed 4 bases and J shed 5 bases, with 5 bases lying between them. CDR3 DNA: TGTGCCAGTAGTACCTATTATGGCTACACCTTC. Its protein is CASSTYYGYTF.

This chain joins TRBV6-1 and TRBJ2-7; D is perhaps TRBD1 (5 bases). Trimming took 3 bases from V and 0 from J, leaving 9 bases between them. Germline CDR1 is MNHNS and CDR2 is SASEGT. The CDR3 loop spans 14 amino acids. The CDR3 DNA is TGTGCCAGCAGTGACAGGGTGAGCTCCTACGAGCAGTACTTC. Its translation: CASSDRVSSYEQYF.

This clone was seen more than once but under ten times. This chain links TRBV6-1 with TRBJ1-2; perhaps TRBD1 as D (5 bases). The CDR3 is 13 amino acids. Germline V gives CDR1 MNHNS, CDR2 SASEGT. Trimming shortened V by 3 bases and J by 5 bases, and 10 bases separated the two germline ends. CDR3 loop: CASSDPGPYGYTF. CDR3 sequence (DNA): TGTGCCAGCAGTGACCCAGGGCCATATGGCTACACCTTC.

The CDR3, as DNA: TGTGCCAGCAGCCAAGATGTGTGGACTAGCGGGGGCGAGCAGTACTTC. Its protein product is CASSQDVWTSGGEQYF. The chain recombines TRBV4-2 with TRBJ2-7; 13 positions agree with TRBD2. Germline V lookup: CDR1 LGHNA, CDR2 YNFKEQ. V dropped 0 bases and J dropped 6; count of bases not matched to a gene: 5. The length of the CDR3 is 16 residues.

This sequence joins TRBV10-1 and TRBJ2-3, with 7 positions matching TRBD2. CDR1 and CDR2 from the germline V gene are WNHNN and SYGVQD (reference sequence). V shed 3 bases, J shed 6 bases, and the junction held 12 bases outside the gene matches. The CDR3 loop spans 16 amino acids. The CDR3 here is CASSDTAGLVFDTQYF. The CDR3 DNA reads TGCGCCAGCAGTGACACCGCTGGACTAGTTTTCGATACGCAGTATTTT.

This rearrangement joins TRBV9 to TRBJ1-1; the match to TRBD1 covers 8 bases. Germline-derived CDR1 and CDR2 are SGDLS and YYNGEE. The V segment lost 2 bases and the J segment 5 bases; nucleotides outside the gene matches: 8. The CDR3 has 15 amino acids. The CDR3 DNA reads as TGTGCCAGCAGCGTGCAGGGGGCTTGGAGGACTGAAGCTTTCTTT. Its translation: CASSVQGAWRTEAFF.

The V gene is TRBV30, the J gene TRBJ1-3; no reliable D call. CDR3 length equals 14 residues. Trimming removed 1 base from V and 2 bases from J, with 9 bases in between. Germline V gene sequence: CDR1 GTSNPN, CDR2 SVGIG (reference sequence). CDR3 residues: CAWSEERPGNTIYF. As DNA, the CDR3 is TGTGCCTGGAGTGAGGAGAGACCTGGAAACACCATATATTTT.

This chain connects TRBV15 to TRBJ2-7; perhaps TRBD1 as D (5 bases). This CDR3 region has 14 residues. Trimming removed 1 base at V and 5 bases at J, with 12 bases between. From germline, CDR1 is LNHNV and CDR2 YYDKDF (reference sequence). The CDR3 DNA reads as TGTGCCACCAGCAGAGGTCCAGGGTACCACGAGCAGTACTTC. Its protein is CATSRGPGYHEQYF.

The rearrangement links TRBV4-1 to TRBJ1-2; 8 nucleotides agree with TRBD1. The ends lost 2 bases at V and 6 bases at J; junction bases unmatched: 8. The germline V gene encodes CDR1 MGHRA and CDR2 YSYEKL. This CDR3 has 15 residues. The CDR3 loop reads CASSQSQDRAHGYTF. The CDR3, as DNA: TGCGCCAGCAGCCAAAGTCAGGACAGGGCCCATGGCTACACCTTC.

The chain recombines TRBV6-1 with TRBJ2-3, with D possibly matching TRBD2 (6 bases). Germline CDR1 is MNHNS and CDR2 is SASEGT. Trimming stripped 2 bases from V and 3 bases from J, with 18 bases between. This CDR3 is built from 17 residues. Here the CDR3 reads CASSEFSGRGVTDTQYF. As DNA, the CDR3 is TGTGCCAGCAGTGAATTTTCCGGGAGAGGGGTTACAGATACGCAGTATTTT.

This rearrangement joins TRBV4-1 to TRBJ2-5, with TRBD2 identical over 10 bases. The germline gives CDR1 MGHRA, CDR2 YSYEKL. CDR3 length: 14 amino acids. V lost 4 bases and J lost 5; bases outside the gene matches: 4. This CDR3 is CASSPLAGVETQYF. The CDR3 region has the DNA TGCGCCAGCAGCCCTCTAGCGGGAGTGGAGACCCAGTACTTC.

The gene calls are TRBV4-1 and TRBJ2-1; possible D gene TRBD1, 6 bases. CDR1 is MGHRA, CDR2 YSYEKL, per germline. This CDR3 region has 15 residues. Trimming cost V 0 bases and J 15 bases, with 21 bases left between them. The CDR3 coding sequence is TGCGCCAGCAGCCAAGAGACTAACCAGGGGATTAGGCCGTTCTTC. This sequence encodes CASSQETNQGIRPFF.

This clone appeared a single time. DNA of the CDR3: TGTGCCAGCAGCCTTCAGCGGGGAAAAGCTTTCTTT. It specifies CASSLQRGKAFF. The rearrangement uses TRBV7-6 and TRBJ1-1; D uncertain. CDR3 length equals 12 residues. Trimming removed 5 bases at V and 9 bases at J, with 13 bases between. Germline CDR1 SGHVS, CDR2 FNYEAQ.

The genes are TRBV5-4 and TRBJ1-1; D gene uncertain. V lost 0 bases and J lost 1, with 7 bases in between. The CDR3 is 14 residues long. Germline loops: CDR1 SGHNT, CDR2 YYREEE (reference sequence). The CDR3: CASSLVVENTEAFF. The CDR3 coding sequence is TGTGCCAGCAGCTTGGTAGTCGAGAACACTGAAGCTTTCTTT.

V and J are TRBV7-9 and TRBJ2-7, with D perhaps matching TRBD2 (6 bases). The length of the CDR3 is 14 residues. V lost 2 bases and J lost 2, with 10 bases in between. Germline-derived CDR1 and CDR2 are SEHNR and FQNEAQ (reference sequence). The CDR3 spells CASSLLRDTYEQYF. Here the CDR3 DNA reads TGTGCCAGCAGCTTATTGCGGGATACCTACGAGCAGTACTTC.

The chain recombines TRBV29-1 with TRBJ2-7, with D possibly matching TRBD2 (6 bases). Germline V CDR1 and CDR2: SQVTM, ANQGSEA. The CDR3 loop spans 14 amino acids. V was cut by 1 base and J by 6 bases, with 16 bases left in between. CDR3 sequence reads: CSVEAGREYGEQYF. Written as DNA, the CDR3 is TGCAGCGTTGAAGCTGGCCGGGAGTATGGCGAGCAGTACTTC.

Details on this clone: This CDR3 is also generated by other DNA sequences in the sample. The chain uses TRBV18 and TRBJ1-1, with TRBD1 matching over 7 bases. V shed 2 bases and J 3 bases; nucleotides not matched to a gene: 3. Germline V gene lookup returns CDR1 KGHSH and CDR2 LQKENI. The CDR3 extends over 14 amino acids. The CDR3 DNA follows: TGTGCCAGCTCACCAAGGGGGCTGGACACTGAAGCTTTCTTT. This translates into CASSPRGLDTEAFF.

The V gene is TRBV9, the J gene TRBJ2-1, with D possibly matching TRBD1 (6 bases). Germline CDR1 and CDR2: SGDLS and YYNGEE. The CDR3 runs 13 residues. V lost 0 bases to trimming and J lost 9 bases, with 10 bases between them. The CDR3 bases are TGTGCCAGCAGCGTAGCCCCAGGGGCTGAGCAGTTCTTC. Its protein is CASSVAPGAEQFF. The full variable domain, its missing parts supplied by reference TRBV9 and TRBJ2-1, is DSGVTQTPKHLITATGQRVTLRCSPRSGDLSVYWYQQSLDQGLQFLIQYYNGEERAKGNILERFSAQQFPDLHSELNLSSLELGDSALYFCASSVAPGAEQFFGPGTRLTVL.

This sequence joins TRBV5-1 and TRBJ2-1; the match to TRBD2 covers 7 bases. Germline trimming cut 5 bases from V and 4 bases from J; bases unmatched to any gene: 9. The CDR3 runs 15 residues. Germline CDR1 is SGHRS and CDR2 is YFSETQ. The CDR3 DNA follows: TGCGCCAGCAGGGATCCGGGACTACATTACAATGAGCAGTTCTTC. Its protein product is CASRDPGLHYNEQFF.

For the CDR3, the DNA is TGTGCCAGCAGGCCCAGGGCGGACAGTCTCCTTAGCTATGGCTACACCTTC. Residues: CASRPRADSLLSYGYTF. The rearrangement joins TRBV5-5 to TRBJ1-2; D may be TRBD1 (6 bases). Germline CDR1 reads SGHKS; CDR2 reads YYEKEE (reference sequence). The CDR3 spans 17 residues. Trimming took 5 bases from V and 4 from J, leaving 24 bases between them.